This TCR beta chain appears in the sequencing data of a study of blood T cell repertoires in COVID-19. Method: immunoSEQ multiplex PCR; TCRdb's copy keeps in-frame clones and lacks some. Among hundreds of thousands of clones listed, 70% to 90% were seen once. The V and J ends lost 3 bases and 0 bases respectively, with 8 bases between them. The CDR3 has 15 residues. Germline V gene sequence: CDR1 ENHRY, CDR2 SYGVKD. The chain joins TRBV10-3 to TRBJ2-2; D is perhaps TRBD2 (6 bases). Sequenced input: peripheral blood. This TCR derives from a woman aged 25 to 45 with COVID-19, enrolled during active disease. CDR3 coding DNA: TGTGCCATCAGTGATGGGGGGTCGAACACCGGGGAGCTGTTTTTT. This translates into CAISDGGSNTGELFF.